The rows below give T cell receptor beta chains drawn from one sample of a study of blood T cell repertoires in COVID-19. The protocol was immunoSEQ multiplex PCR, while the TCRdb copy is restricted to in-frame clones and leaves out a portion. The sample contains 300,000 to 400,000 clones, 75% to 90% of which appear only once. Sequenced material: PBMCs or T cells enriched from blood (not recorded which). The receptors were sampled from a man aged 30-40 years who had recovered from COVID-19. Both conserved end residues are part of each CDR3. The D gene is left open where the match is weak. Only some rows state a clone size, as once, few, many or a class for expanded clones.

v_call	j_call	clone_size	d_call	cdr3_aa	cdr3_nt
TRBV9	TRBJ2-1	.	TRBD2	CASSQTSGGMNEQFF	TGTGCCAGCAGCCAAACTAGCGGGGGGATGAATGAGCAGTTCTTC
TRBV7-6	TRBJ2-7	once	TRBD1	CASSSADRANEQYF	TGTGCCAGCAGCTCCGCGGACAGGGCCAACGAGCAGTACTTC
TRBV6-6	TRBJ1-1	.	.	CASSMNKNTEAFF	TGTGCCAGCAGTATGAACAAGAACACTGAAGCTTTCTTT
TRBV29-1	TRBJ2-1	.	TRBD1	CSVEGTGTGSYNEQFF	TGCAGCGTTGAAGGGACAGGGACAGGATCGTACAATGAGCAGTTCTTC
TRBV2	TRBJ2-1	.	TRBD2	CASRVLAGGNNEQFF	TGTGCCAGCAGAGTACTAGCGGGGGGGAACAATGAGCAGTTCTTC
TRBV28	TRBJ2-1	.	.	CASRGEYNEQFF	TGTGCCAGCCGGGGAGAGTACAATGAGCAGTTCTTC
TRBV5-1	TRBJ2-1	.	TRBD1	CASSLGTGGNEQFF	TGCGCCAGCAGCTTAGGGACAGGGGGCAATGAGCAGTTCTTC
TRBV2	TRBJ1-3	.	.	CASSARGKSSGNTIYF	TGTGCCAGCAGCGCCAGGGGTAAGAGCTCTGGAAACACCATATATTTT
TRBV7-2	TRBJ1-1	.	TRBD1	CASSNDRGGDTEAFF	TGTGCCAGTTCTAATGACAGGGGAGGGGACACTGAAGCTTTCTTT
TRBV6-5	TRBJ2-7	.	.	CASSSLSYEQYF	TGTGCCAGCTCGTCCCTGTCTTACGAGCAGTACTTC
TRBV11-2	TRBJ1-1	.	.	CASSLVARWRGGNTEAFF	TGTGCCAGCAGCTTAGTGGCCCGTTGGAGAGGCGGGAACACTGAAGCTTTCTTT
TRBV27	TRBJ1-1	.	.	CARPHRGGGARNTEAFF	TGTGCCAGACCCCACCGGGGGGGCGGGGCGAGGAACACTGAAGCTTTCTTT
TRBV7-9	TRBJ1-5	.	TRBD1	CASSPPGQLGNQPQHF	TGTGCCAGCAGCCCACCGGGACAGTTGGGCAATCAGCCCCAGCATTTT
TRBV11-1	TRBJ1-5	.	TRBD1	CASRPGTGGNQPQHF	TGTGCCAGCAGACCGGGGACAGGGGGTAATCAGCCCCAGCATTTT
TRBV9	TRBJ2-5	.	TRBD2	CASSVEGLAGGRQETQYF	TGTGCCAGCAGCGTAGAAGGACTAGCGGGGGGCCGACAAGAGACCCAGTACTTC
TRBV18	TRBJ2-7	.	.	CASSPSGGPEQYF	TGTGCCAGCTCACCATCTGGCGGGCCAGAGCAGTACTTC
TRBV5-1	TRBJ1-1	.	TRBD1	CASNPTGGETEAFF	TGCGCCAGCAACCCCACAGGGGGAGAAACTGAAGCTTTCTTT
TRBV28	TRBJ2-1	.	TRBD1	CASSFRDRVTNEQFF	TGTGCCAGCAGTTTCCGGGACAGGGTGACCAATGAGCAGTTCTTC
TRBV7-9	TRBJ2-5	.	.	CASSLGGLAETQYF	TGTGCCAGCAGCTTAGGGGGTCTAGCGGAGACCCAGTACTTC
TRBV9	TRBJ1-3	.	TRBD1	CASSTNSGTDSGNTIYF	TGTGCCAGCAGCACCAATTCCGGGACAGACTCTGGAAACACCATATATTTT
TRBV11-3	TRBJ2-1	once	TRBD1	CASSPGTGIYNEQFF	TGTGCCAGCAGCCCCGGGACAGGAATATACAATGAGCAGTTCTTC
TRBV11-2	TRBJ1-6	.	.	CASSHRQVEDNSPLHF	TGTGCCAGCAGCCATAGACAGGTGGAGGATAATTCACCCCTCCACTTT
TRBV13	TRBJ1-2	once	.	CASSLAGNNYGYTF	TGTGCCAGCAGCTTAGCCGGGAACAACTATGGCTACACCTTC
TRBV7-2	TRBJ1-6	.	.	CASSLAGGSYSPLHF	TGTGCCAGCAGCTTAGCAGGGGGAAGTTATTCACCCCTCCACTTT
TRBV28	TRBJ2-4	.	TRBD2	CASSKSRLASENIQYF	TGTGCCAGCAGCAAGAGTAGACTAGCAAGCGAAAACATTCAGTACTTC
TRBV4-1	TRBJ2-5	.	.	CASSQEPGYRQETQYF	TGCGCCAGCAGCCAAGAACCGGGGTATAGACAAGAGACCCAGTACTTC
TRBV6-5	TRBJ2-7	.	TRBD1	CASSPSNRGEQYF	TGTGCCAGCAGCCCCTCCAACAGGGGCGAGCAGTACTTC
TRBV18	TRBJ1-3	.	TRBD1	CASSPTGQGADTIYF	TGTGCCAGCTCACCGACGGGACAGGGGGCGGACACCATATATTTT
TRBV19	TRBJ2-3	few	TRBD1	CASRSQGAVATDTQYF	TGTGCCAGTAGGTCCCAGGGGGCGGTAGCCACAGATACGCAGTATTTT
TRBV2	TRBJ2-1	.	TRBD2	CASSEGLAGSNEQFF	TGTGCCAGCAGTGAGGGACTAGCGGGGTCGAATGAGCAGTTCTTC
TRBV2	TRBJ1-3	.	TRBD1	CASSEETGGDTIYF	TGTGCCAGCAGTGAAGAAACAGGGGGGGACACCATATATTTT
TRBV7-2	TRBJ2-5	.	TRBD2	CASSHGTSGGGETQYF	TGTGCCAGCAGCCACGGGACTAGCGGGGGCGGAGAGACCCAGTACTTC
TRBV2	TRBJ1-5	.	.	CASSGEAAQHF	TGTGCCAGCAGTGGAGAGGCGGCCCAGCATTTT
TRBV2	TRBJ1-6	.	.	CASSTPGGGVSPLHF	TGTGCCAGCAGCACCCCCGGAGGGGGGGTTTCACCCCTCCACTTT
TRBV28	TRBJ2-7	.	TRBD1	CASSSGQVTYEQYF	TGTGCCAGCAGTTCCGGACAGGTCACCTACGAGCAGTACTTC
TRBV13	TRBJ2-1	.	TRBD1	CASTTGWFNEQFF	TGTGCCAGCACGACAGGGTGGTTCAATGAGCAGTTCTTC
TRBV9	TRBJ1-5	.	.	CASSVGQYSNQPQHF	TGTGCCAGCAGCGTAGGTCAGTATAGCAATCAGCCCCAGCATTTT
TRBV7-9	TRBJ2-3	.	TRBD2	CASSFNSGALTDTQYF	TGTGCCAGCAGCTTCAATAGCGGGGCCCTCACAGATACGCAGTATTTT
TRBV23-1	TRBJ2-7	once	TRBD1	CASSHPDRGGEQYF	TGCGCCAGCAGTCACCCGGACAGGGGAGGCGAGCAGTACTTC
TRBV10-3	TRBJ1-4	.	TRBD1	CAISENLWKGQGAELFF	TGTGCCATCAGTGAAAACTTGTGGAAGGGACAGGGGGCGGAACTGTTTTTT
TRBV12-3/TRBV12-4	TRBJ2-3	.	.	CASSFGYPWAYF	TGTGCCAGCAGTTTTGGCTACCCCTGGGCGTATTTT
TRBV5-4	TRBJ2-5	.	TRBD2	CASSRVSGGYQETQYF	TGTGCCAGCAGCAGGGTTAGCGGGGGGTATCAAGAGACCCAGTACTTC
TRBV2	TRBJ1-1	.	.	CASSERPFEAFF	TGTGCCAGCAGTGAACGTCCGTTTGAAGCTTTCTTT